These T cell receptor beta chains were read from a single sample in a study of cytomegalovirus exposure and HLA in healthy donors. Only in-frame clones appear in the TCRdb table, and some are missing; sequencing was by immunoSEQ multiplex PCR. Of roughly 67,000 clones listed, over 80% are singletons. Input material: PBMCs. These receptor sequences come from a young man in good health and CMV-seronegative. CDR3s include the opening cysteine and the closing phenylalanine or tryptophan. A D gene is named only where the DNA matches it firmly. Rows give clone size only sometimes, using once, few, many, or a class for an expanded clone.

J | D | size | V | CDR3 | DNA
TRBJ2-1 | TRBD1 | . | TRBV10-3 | CAIRDGTGEHNEQFF | TGTGCCATCAGGGACGGGACAGGGGAACACAATGAGCAGTTCTTC
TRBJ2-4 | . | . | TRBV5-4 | CASSFWTAAKNIQYF | TGTGCCAGCAGCTTTTGGACAGCGGCCAAAAACATTCAGTACTTC
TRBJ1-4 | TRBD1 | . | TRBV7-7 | CASIPGGQGHEKLFF | TGTGCTAGCATCCCAGGGGGCCAGGGCCATGAAAAACTGTTTTTT
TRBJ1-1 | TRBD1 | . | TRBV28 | CASSLRTGLAFF | TGTGCCAGCAGTTTACGGACAGGGTTAGCTTTCTTT
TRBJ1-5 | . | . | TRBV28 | CASSDGTYNQPQHF | TGTGCCAGCTCCGACGGGACATACAATCAGCCCCAGCATTTT
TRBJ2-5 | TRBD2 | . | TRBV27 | CASSPARLADSQRETQYF | TGTGCCAGCAGTCCGGCTCGACTAGCGGACTCGCAGAGGGAGACCCAGTACTTC
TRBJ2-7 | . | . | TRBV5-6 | CASSLLQGPEQYF | TGTGCCAGCAGCTTGCTCCAGGGGCCCGAGCAGTACTTC
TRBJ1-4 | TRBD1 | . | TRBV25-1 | CASRSGTGFVKLFF | TGTGCCAGCAGGTCCGGGACAGGGTTCGTAAAACTGTTTTTT
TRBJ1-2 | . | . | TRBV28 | CASIAGDTGYGYTF | TGTGCCAGCATCGCAGGGGACACTGGATATGGCTACACCTTC
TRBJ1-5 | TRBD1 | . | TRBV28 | CASTEGTVAQPQHF | TGTGCCAGCACCGAGGGGACAGTGGCGCAGCCCCAGCATTTT
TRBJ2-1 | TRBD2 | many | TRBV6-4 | CASSDSSGSYNEQFF | TGTGCCAGCAGTGACTCTAGCGGGAGTTACAATGAGCAGTTCTTC
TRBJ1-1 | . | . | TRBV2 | CARGGVYNTEAFF | TGTGCCAGGGGGGGGGTTTACAACACTGAAGCTTTCTTT
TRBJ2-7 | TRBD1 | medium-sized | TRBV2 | CASSPSGTGEYF | TGTGCCAGCAGTCCCTCCGGGACAGGGGAGTACTTC
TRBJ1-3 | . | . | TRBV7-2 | CASSRDINTIYF | TGTGCCAGCAGCCGAGACATCAACACCATATATTTT
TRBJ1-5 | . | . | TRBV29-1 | CSVGTDSNQPQHF | TGCAGCGTTGGAACAGACAGCAATCAGCCCCAGCATTTT
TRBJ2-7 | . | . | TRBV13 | CASSSRRSSYEQYF | TGTGCCAGCAGCTCCCGCAGGTCCTCCTACGAGCAGTACTTC
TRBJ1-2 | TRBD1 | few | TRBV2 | CARRRQGSDDGYTF | TGTGCCAGGAGAAGACAGGGGTCAGATGATGGCTACACCTTC
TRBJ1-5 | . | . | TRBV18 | CASSSLAVEQPQHF | TGTGCCAGCTCATCCCTGGCGGTTGAACAGCCCCAGCATTTT
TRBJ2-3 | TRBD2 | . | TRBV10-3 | CAISTRTSGRGSDTQYF | TGTGCCATCAGCACTAGGACTAGCGGGAGAGGCTCAGATACGCAGTATTTT
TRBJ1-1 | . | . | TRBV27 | CASATRRQVNTEAFF | TGTGCCAGCGCTACCCGGCGGCAAGTGAACACTGAAGCTTTCTTT
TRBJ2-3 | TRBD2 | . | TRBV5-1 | CASSFGGGTSTDTQYF | TGCGCCAGCAGCTTTGGGGGGGGGACGTCCACAGATACGCAGTATTTT
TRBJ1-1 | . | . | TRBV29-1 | CSVAGGDTEAFF | TGCAGCGTTGCCGGGGGGGACACTGAAGCTTTCTTT
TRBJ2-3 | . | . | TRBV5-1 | CASSLEPSGTDTQYF | TGCGCCAGCAGCTTGGAGCCCAGCGGCACAGATACGCAGTATTTT
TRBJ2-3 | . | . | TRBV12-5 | CASGLGQGSTDTQYF | TGTGCTAGTGGTTTAGGTCAGGGAAGCACAGATACGCAGTATTTT
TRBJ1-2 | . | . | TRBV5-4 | CASSFGHEVYTF | TGTGCCAGCAGCTTCGGACACGAGGTCTACACCTTC
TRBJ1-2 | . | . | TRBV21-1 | CASSKCLPGGYGYTF | TGTGCCAGCAGCAAATGCTTGCCAGGTGGCTATGGCTACACCTTC
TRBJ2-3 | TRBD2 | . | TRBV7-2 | CASSPRGASGGGTQYF | TGTGCCAGCAGCCCGAGGGGGGCTAGCGGGGGGGGTACGCAGTATTTT
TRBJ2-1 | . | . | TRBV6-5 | CASSYLLSTYNEQFF | TGTGCCAGCAGTTACTTACTGTCAACCTACAATGAGCAGTTCTTC
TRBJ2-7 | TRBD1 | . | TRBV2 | CASSQDRGPIDIYEQYF | TGTGCCAGCAGCCAGGACAGGGGGCCTATTGACATATACGAGCAGTACTTC
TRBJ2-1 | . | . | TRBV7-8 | CASSLYGQSSYNEQFF | TGTGCCAGCAGCTTGTATGGGCAGAGCTCCTACAATGAGCAGTTCTTC
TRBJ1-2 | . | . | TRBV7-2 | CASSLWEGANYGYTF | TGTGCCAGCAGCTTGTGGGAGGGGGCTAACTATGGCTACACCTTC
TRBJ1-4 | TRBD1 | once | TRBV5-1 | CASSSTGEHEKLFF | TGCGCCAGCAGCTCGACAGGGGAGCATGAAAAACTGTTTTTT
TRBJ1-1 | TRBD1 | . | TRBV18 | CASSPPGDRVSEAFF | TGTGCCAGCTCACCACCGGGGGACAGGGTCTCTGAAGCTTTCTTT
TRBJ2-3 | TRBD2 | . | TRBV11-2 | CASSLGGLADTQYF | TGTGCCAGCAGCCTGGGGGGACTAGCAGATACGCAGTATTTT
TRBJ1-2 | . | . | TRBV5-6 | CASSASGTPAGGYTF | TGTGCCAGCAGCGCTTCCGGGACTCCGGCGGGTGGCTACACCTTC
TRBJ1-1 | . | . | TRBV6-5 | CASSPDSVTFEAFF | TGTGCCAGCAGTCCGGACAGCGTTACCTTTGAAGCTTTCTTT
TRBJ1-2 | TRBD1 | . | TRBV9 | CASPQGPLRYTF | TGTGCCAGCCCACAGGGGCCTCTACGCTACACCTTC
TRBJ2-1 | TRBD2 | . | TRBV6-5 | CATTFGTSGKEQFF | TGTGCCACCACCTTCGGGACTAGCGGGAAAGAGCAGTTCTTC
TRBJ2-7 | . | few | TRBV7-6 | CASSLDEGLTYEQYF | TGTGCCAGCAGCTTAGATGAGGGACTCACCTACGAGCAGTACTTC
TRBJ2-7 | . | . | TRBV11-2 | CASSLSSPRVYEQYF | TGTGCCAGCAGCTTATCTAGCCCTCGGGTATACGAGCAGTACTTC
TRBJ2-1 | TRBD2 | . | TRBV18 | CASSPSASGRANEQFF | TGTGCCAGCTCACCTTCGGCTAGCGGGAGGGCCAATGAGCAGTTCTTC
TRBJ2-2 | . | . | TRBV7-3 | CASSPTVTGELFF | TGTGCCAGCAGCCCAACAGTCACCGGGGAGCTGTTTTTT
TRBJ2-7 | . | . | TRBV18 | CASSTSTYEQYF | TGTGCCAGCTCAACATCGACCTACGAGCAGTACTTC
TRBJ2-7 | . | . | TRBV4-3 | CASSQDQVAYEQYF | TGCGCCAGCAGCCAAGATCAGGTAGCGTACGAGCAGTACTTC
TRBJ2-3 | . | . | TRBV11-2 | CASSIVQMRSTDTQYF | TGTGCCAGCAGCATAGTCCAGATGAGGAGCACAGATACGCAGTATTTT
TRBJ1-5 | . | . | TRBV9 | CASSVAGQFNQPQHF | TGTGCCAGCAGCGTAGCGGGACAATTCAATCAGCCCCAGCATTTT
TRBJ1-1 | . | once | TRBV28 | CASSTGTEAFF | TGTGCCAGCAGTACCGGGACAGAAGCTTTCTTT
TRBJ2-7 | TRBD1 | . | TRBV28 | CASSPGTGFHEQYF | TGTGCCAGCAGTCCCGGGACAGGGTTCCACGAGCAGTACTTC
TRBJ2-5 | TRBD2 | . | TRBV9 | CASSVELGSGNQETQYF | TGTGCCAGCAGCGTAGAGCTGGGTAGCGGGAACCAAGAGACCCAGTACTTC
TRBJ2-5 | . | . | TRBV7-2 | CASSLGGGGAGTQYF | TGTGCCAGCAGCTTAGGTGGCGGCGGGGCGGGGACCCAGTACTTC
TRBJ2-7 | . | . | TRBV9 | CASSPAVGATPYEQYF | TGTGCCAGCAGCCCAGCGGTTGGCGCTACCCCCTACGAGCAGTACTTC
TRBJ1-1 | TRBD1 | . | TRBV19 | CASNQGAGNTEAFF | TGTGCCAGTAATCAGGGGGCAGGGAACACTGAAGCTTTCTTT
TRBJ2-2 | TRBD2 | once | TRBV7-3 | CASERGLAGRAGTGELFF | TGTGCCAGCGAGAGGGGACTAGCGGGACGAGCCGGCACCGGGGAGCTGTTTTTT
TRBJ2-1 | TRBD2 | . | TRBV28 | CASTLVRGGEQFF | TGTGCCAGCACCTTAGTTCGGGGGGGTGAGCAGTTCTTC